A single sample is the source of the 28 T cell receptor beta chains below, sequenced in a study of blood T cell repertoires in COVID-19 (dated by TCRdb to the early 2020s). Library generation was performed with the immunoSEQ multiplex PCR assay. What TCRdb holds here is the immuneACCESS table cut down to in-frame rearrangements. Part of the clones is not present; checked against another copy, under half of the missing clones reflect an unresolved V gene, and the others are unexplained. Present in this sample are hundreds of thousands of clones, around 90% of which were seen just once. The top ten hold roughly 2% of the sample. The sample consisted of PBMCs or T cells enriched from blood (not recorded which). The source is a woman in her thirties or forties with acute COVID-19.

The CDR3 here is CSVGGGGEQYF. The CDR3 DNA reads as TGCAGCGTTGGAGGGGGCGGCGAGCAGTACTTC. The gene calls are TRBV29-1 and TRBJ2-7; 7 bases match TRBD1. Trimming took 4 bases from V and 6 from J; bases not matched to a gene: 3. The CDR3 is made up of 11 amino acids. CDR1 and CDR2 from the germline V gene are SQVTM and ANQGSEA.

The CDR3 loop reads CASSPALPGQNTGELFF. The CDR3, as DNA: TGTGCCAGCTCACCGGCTCTTCCGGGACAGAACACCGGGGAGCTGTTTTTT. The rearrangement links TRBV18 to TRBJ2-2; TRBD1 might be the D (6 bases). The CDR3 sequence is 17 residues long. Germline V lookup: CDR1 KGHSH, CDR2 LQKENI. V lost 3 bases and J lost 1, with 15 bases in between.

This clone was seen only a few times. The gene calls are TRBV29-1 and TRBJ1-1; 8 positions agree with TRBD1. Trimming took 6 bases from V and 7 from J; bases not matched to a gene: 7. CDR3 length: 12 residues. Per germline, CDR1 SQVTM and CDR2 ANQGSEA. CDR3 residues: CSVKGTGIEAFF. CDR3 DNA: TGCAGCGTGAAGGGGACAGGCATTGAAGCTTTCTTT.

The chain employs TRBV3-1 (or the pseudogene TRBV3-2) and TRBJ1-6; D unclear. V was pared by 0 bases and J by 0 bases, with 9 bases between. CDR3 length: 17 amino acids. CDR1 LGHDT and CDR2 YNNKEL come from the germline V gene (reference sequence). The DNA for the CDR3 is TGTGCCAGCAGCCAAGATTCATCGAGCTCCTATAATTCACCCCTCCACTTT. Translating gives CASSQDSSSSYNSPLHF.

This chain joins TRBV11-2 and TRBJ1-1, with TRBD1 identical over 7 bases. V trimming: 5 bases; J trimming: 1 base; junction bases outside the gene matches: 4. Germline CDR1 SGHAT, CDR2 FQNNGV. The length of the CDR3 is 14 residues. This CDR3 reads CASSPGTANTEAFF. The CDR3 DNA sequence: TGTGCCAGCAGCCCAGGGACAGCGAACACTGAAGCTTTCTTT.

V gene TRBV7-2 combines with J gene TRBJ1-5; tentatively, D is TRBD1 (5 bases). This CDR3 comprises 13 residues. In germline, CDR1 is SGHTA, CDR2 FQGNSA. V lost 3 bases to trimming and J lost 7 bases, with 10 bases between them. The CDR3 here is CASSFSGDQPQHF. In DNA form, the CDR3 reads TGTGCCAGCAGCTTTAGCGGGGACCAGCCCCAGCATTTT. The whole variable domain, filled in from reference TRBV7-2 and TRBJ1-5, reads GAGVSQSPSNKVTEKGKDVELRCDPISGHTALYWYRQSLGQGLEFLIYFQGNSAPDKSGLPSDRFSAERTGGSVSTLTIQRTQQEDSAVYLCASSFSGDQPQHFGDGTRLSIL.

The chain is built from TRBV5-1 and TRBJ1-3; no definite D call. V shed 1 base and J shed 0 bases, with 8 bases lying between them. This CDR3 contains 15 residues. Per germline, CDR1 SGHRS and CDR2 YFSETQ. The chain's CDR3 is CASSLSPSSGNTIYF. Here the CDR3 DNA reads TGCGCCAGCAGCTTGTCACCGAGCTCTGGAAACACCATATATTTT.

V and J are TRBV5-4 and TRBJ2-7; TRBD1 matches 7 bases. With 3 bases clipped from V and 0 bases from J, the junction kept 3 bases outside the gene matches. The CDR3 consists of 14 residues. Germline-derived CDR1 and CDR2 are SGHNT and YYREEE (reference sequence). CDR3 loop: CASSSTGTSYEQYF. The CDR3 region has the DNA TGTGCCAGCAGCTCGACAGGGACCTCCTACGAGCAGTACTTC.

A single count supports this clone. The CDR3 spells CASSRGTGVPGNTIYF. The CDR3 nucleotides are TGTGCCAGCTCTAGGGGTACAGGGGTACCTGGAAACACCATATATTTT. The V gene is TRBV5-4, the J gene TRBJ1-3; the match to TRBD1 covers 7 bases. CDR3 length: 16 residues. V was pared by 7 bases and J by 2 bases, with 12 bases of the junction left unmatched. Per the germline V gene, CDR1 is SGHNT and CDR2 is YYREEE (reference sequence).

The chain couples TRBV21-1 to TRBJ1-4; no check of the table's D call, TRBD1, against the DNA was made. TRBV21-1 represents a pseudogene. This CDR3 region has 15 residues. In DNA, the CDR3 is TGTGCCAGCAGCAAAGAGGGACACAATAATGAAAAACTGTTTTTT. Protein sequence: CASSKEGHNNEKLFF.

As concerns this clone: The same CDR3 can be traced to other DNA sequences in this sample. The chain employs TRBV15 and TRBJ2-3; 7 nucleotides agree with TRBD2. Germline CDR1 and CDR2: LNHNV and YYDKDF (reference sequence). J gave up 2 bases and V 3 bases, and 8 bases lay outside the gene matches. The length of the CDR3 is 16 residues. CDR3 bases: TGTGCCACCAGCAGGGATCCCGGGAGGTCCACAGATACGCAGTATTTT. It translates to CATSRDPGRSTDTQYF.

The DNA of the CDR3 is TGTGCCTGGAGTCCGGACAGGAGTTTCCAGCCCCAGCATTTT. This encodes CAWSPDRSFQPQHF. The rearrangement links TRBV30 to TRBJ1-5; 7 bases fit TRBD1. CDR1 and CDR2 from the germline V gene are GTSNPN and SVGIG (reference sequence). This CDR3 has 14 amino acids. The V gene end was trimmed by 2 bases and the J gene end by 7 bases; junction bases not matched to a gene: 8.

This clone showed up just once. CDR3 in amino acids: CASSQGGRGHDQPQHF. Written as DNA, the CDR3 is TGTGCCAGCAGCCAAGGGGGCAGGGGACACGATCAGCCCCAGCATTTT. The chain combines TRBV3-1 (or the pseudogene TRBV3-2) with TRBJ1-5, with D maybe TRBD1 (6 bases). Trimming pared 1 base from V and 5 bases from J, leaving 15 bases between. CDR1 LGHDT and CDR2 YNNKEL come from the germline V gene (reference sequence). The CDR3 spans 16 residues.

The genes are TRBV30 and TRBJ1-2; tentative D call: TRBD1 (5 bases). The CDR3 runs to 13 residues. V shed 0 bases and J shed 7 bases, with 12 bases lying between them. In germline, CDR1 is GTSNPN, CDR2 SVGIG (reference sequence). The CDR3 region has the DNA TGTGCCTGGAGTGTACAAGGGGCGCTTGGCTACACCTTC. This sequence encodes CAWSVQGALGYTF.

The chain has TRBV19 and TRBJ1-1; possibly TRBD1 for D (5 bases). The CDR3 contains 18 residues. Trimming cost V 10 bases and J 0 bases, with 27 bases left between them. Germline V gene data show CDR1 as LNHDA and CDR2 as SQIVND (reference sequence). CDR3 in amino acids: CATSSRTRRVFLNTEAFF. In DNA, the CDR3 is TGTGCCACCTCCTCTAGGACACGGAGAGTATTCTTGAACACTGAAGCTTTCTTT.

The gene calls are TRBV7-2 and TRBJ2-5; D possibly corresponds to TRBD2 (5 bases). Trimming stripped 1 base from V and 9 bases from J, with 12 bases between. This CDR3 has 13 amino acids. Looked up from germline, CDR1 is SGHTA and CDR2 is FQGNSA. The CDR3 DNA follows: TGTGCCAGCAGCTTAGTTTCTCTCGGGGCCCAGTACTTC. Its protein is CASSLVSLGAQYF.

As DNA, the CDR3 is TGCAGCGTTGACGACAGGGGATTAGGCTATGAGCAGTTCTTC. This gives the protein CSVDDRGLGYEQFF. The chain combines TRBV29-1 with TRBJ2-1; 8 nucleotides agree with TRBD1. Germline V gives CDR1 SQVTM, CDR2 ANQGSEA. CDR3 length: 14 amino acids. With V trimmed by 3 bases and J by 8 bases, 9 bases remained unmatched.

The chain couples TRBV7-2 to TRBJ2-7, with TRBD1 identical over 7 bases. The CDR3 spans 15 residues. The germline V gene has CDR1 SGHTA and CDR2 FQGNSA. Trimming took 1 base from V and 7 from J; bases not matched to a gene: 10. In nucleotides, the CDR3 is TGTGCCAGCAGCTTAGGTTTCAGGGGGACGGGGGAGCAGTACTTC. The encoded protein is CASSLGFRGTGEQYF.

In this sample, this clone turned up once. The chain uses TRBV12-3 or TRBV12-4 and TRBJ1-1; no reliable D call. CDR3 length: 13 residues. V gave up 8 bases and J gave up 5 bases, with 15 bases separating them. The CDR3 here is CASGAGRGTEAFF. Here the CDR3 DNA reads TGTGCCAGCGGTGCCGGACGAGGGACTGAAGCTTTCTTT.

This chain joins TRBV30 and TRBJ1-4, with TRBD1 identical over 8 bases. The CDR3 contains 12 residues. V was clipped by 4 bases and J by 7 bases; unmatched bases: 2. The germline V gene has CDR1 GTSNPN and CDR2 SVGIG (reference sequence). CDR3 sequence (DNA): TGTGCCTGGAACAGGGGGAGTGAAAAACTGTTTTTT. It yields the protein CAWNRGSEKLFF.

V gene TRBV29-1 combines with J gene TRBJ1-2; perhaps TRBD1 as D (5 bases). V lost 5 bases, J lost 3 bases, and 13 bases lay in between. The CDR3 is made up of 13 amino acids. The germline V gene encodes CDR1 SQVTM and CDR2 ANQGSEA. The DNA of the CDR3 is TGCAGCGTTTGGACATCATCGGACTATGGCTACACCTTC. This codes for CSVWTSSDYGYTF.

This chain links TRBV14 with TRBJ2-1; TRBD1 aligns across 10 bases. Germline CDR1 is SGHDN and CDR2 is FVKESK. The J segment lost 6 bases and the V segment lost 4 bases, leaving 12 bases of the junction unmatched. CDR3 length: 17 amino acids. The CDR3: CASSPSPGQGSSNEQFF. In nucleotides, the CDR3 is TGTGCCAGCAGCCCGAGTCCGGGACAGGGGTCAAGCAATGAGCAGTTCTTC. The whole variable domain, filled in from reference TRBV14 and TRBJ2-1, reads EAGVTQFPSHSVIEKGQTVTLRCDPISGHDNLYWYRRVMGKEIKFLLHFVKESKQDESGMPNNRFLAERTGGTYSTLKVQPAELEDSGVYFCASSPSPGQGSSNEQFFGPGTRLTVL.

The chain couples TRBV11-2 to TRBJ2-1, with 11 nucleotides matching TRBD2. J lost 4 bases, V lost 3 bases, and 5 bases had no gene match. CDR3 size: 16 residues. Per germline, CDR1 SGHAT and CDR2 FQNNGV. This CDR3 reads CASSFSLAGGYNEQFF. CDR3 DNA sequence: TGTGCCAGCAGCTTTTCTCTAGCGGGGGGATACAATGAGCAGTTCTTC. Based on the CDR3 plus reference TRBV11-2 and TRBJ2-1, the full variable domain is EAGVAQSPRYKIIEKRQSVAFWCNPISGHATLYWYQQILGQGPKLLIQFQNNGVVDDSQLPKDRFSAERLKGVDSTLKIQPAKLEDSAVYLCASSFSLAGGYNEQFFGPGTRLTVL.

This chain links TRBV5-1 with TRBJ1-4, with 10 bases aligning to TRBD1. The CDR3 loop spans 19 amino acids. Germline V gene sequence: CDR1 SGHRS, CDR2 YFSETQ. With 3 bases clipped from V and 5 bases from J, the junction kept 16 bases outside the gene matches. The CDR3 nucleotides are TGCGCCAGCAGCTCCTACCTTGCGGGACAGGGGATGGGGAATGAAAAACTGTTTTTT. This encodes CASSSYLAGQGMGNEKLFF.

The chain employs TRBV7-8 and TRBJ2-5, with D tentatively TRBD2 (6 bases). The CDR3 extends over 14 amino acids. Germline-derived CDR1 and CDR2 are SGHVS and FQNEAQ. Trimming took off 4 bases at V and 1 base at J, with 10 bases between the two ends. The CDR3 region has the DNA TGTGCCAGCAGCTCGGGGGAAGCCCAAGAGACCCAGTACTTC. Amino acid sequence: CASSSGEAQETQYF. The entire variable domain, with the rest obtained from reference TRBV7-8 and TRBJ2-5, is as follows: GAGVSQSPRYKVAKRGQDVALRCDPISGHVSLFWYQQALGQGPEFLTYFQNEAQLDKSGLPSDRFFAERPEGSVSTLKIQRTQQEDSAVYLCASSSGEAQETQYFGPGTRLLVL.

The genes are TRBV19 and TRBJ1-1, with D perhaps TRBD1 (5 bases). Germline V gene data show CDR1 as LNHDA and CDR2 as SQIVND (reference sequence). CDR3 length equals 13 residues. V lost 5 bases, J lost 4 bases, and 11 bases lay in between. CDR3 residues: CASSLDISTEAFF. The DNA of the CDR3 is TGTGCCAGTAGTCTGGACATCAGCACTGAAGCTTTCTTT.

The chain carries TRBV10-2 and TRBJ2-7, with 9 positions matching TRBD1. CDR1 and CDR2 from the germline V gene are WSHSY and SAAADI. There are 15 residues in the CDR3. V was clipped by 6 bases and J by 2 bases; unmatched bases: 8. The CDR3 DNA sequence: TGCGCCAGCAGCCTGGGGACAGGGCTTACCTACGAGCAGTACTTC. Translated, it gives CASSLGTGLTYEQYF.

This rearrangement joins TRBV5-1 to TRBJ2-5; the match to TRBD2 covers 10 bases. Germline trimming cut 5 bases from V and 1 base from J; bases unmatched to any gene: 5. The CDR3 extends over 15 amino acids. The germline gives CDR1 SGHRS, CDR2 YFSETQ. The CDR3 nucleotides read TGCGCCAGCAGTTGGAGCGGGGGGGCCCAAGAGACCCAGTACTTC. Translating it yields CASSWSGGAQETQYF.